What follows describes a single T cell receptor beta chain. Its antigen is unknown. The input lacks base qualities; no much larger clone sits a single base away. CDR1 is given as MGHRA and CDR2 as YSYEKL, both from the germline V gene. V loses 1 base at its end and J loses 5 bases; junction bases beyond the gene matches: 10. Inclusive of the bounding cysteine and phenylalanine, the CDR3 is 18 residues long. Left in the record is the CDR3 DNA by itself, 54 bases read in frame from the first base. The source of the sample is a study of T cell changes during pregnancy in multiple sclerosis (dated by TCRdb to about 2019). Study-wide context: In women with multiple sclerosis, the researchers looked at how the T cell repertoire shifted as pregnancy progressed.

The method was the immunoSEQ multiplex PCR assay. Held by TCRdb, this immuneACCESS table contains in-frame sequences only and omits some clones. Under half of the omission traces to an unresolved V gene where checked; the cause of the rest is unknown. The sample has about 110,000 clones on record, about 90% of them singletons. In total, the top ten clones hold around 1.6% of the sample. This TCR was recovered from a female donor with multiple sclerosis, enrolled in a pregnancy study. The sample consisted of peripheral blood, taken before pregnancy. The chain is encoded by TRBV4-1 joined to TRBJ2-2, with 10 bases aligning to TRBD2. This receptor has the CDR3 CASSQASLAGAETGELFF. The sequence in DNA is TGCGCCAGCAGCCAAGCAAGTCTAGCGGGGGCCGAAACCGGGGAGCTGTTTTTT.